This is a list of T cell receptor beta chains from one sample in a study of T cells in Graves' hyperthyroidism and ophthalmopathy. TCRdb called the multiplex PCR reads again in MiXCR, with one record for every CDR3 protein. The repertoire holds a few hundred thousand distinct CDR3 sequences, 15% to 20% seen once, with 25% to 30% in the top ten. The sample taken for sequencing was blood. The receptor set was obtained from a woman aged 25-40 years with Graves' ophthalmopathy. CDR3s include the opening cysteine and the closing phenylalanine or tryptophan. A D gene is named only where the DNA matches it firmly. Size is omitted from some rows. Given values are once, few, many or a class for expanded clones.

D: .
J: TRBJ1-5
V: TRBV28
size: few
DNA: TGTGCCAGCAGTTTAATTGGTGCCAATCAGCCCCAGCATTTT
CDR3: CASSLIGANQPQHF

D: .
J: TRBJ1-1
V: TRBV6-4
size: .
DNA: TGTGCCAGCAGCGTTCCAGAACCGGACGGCGCCGTAAACACTGAAGCTTTCTTT
CDR3: CASSVPEPDGAVNTEAFF

D: TRBD1
J: TRBJ1-5
V: TRBV20-1
size: many
DNA: TGCAGTGCCTTCGGACAGGGCGGTCAGCCCCAGCATTTT
CDR3: CSAFGQGGQPQHF

D: TRBD2
J: TRBJ2-1
V: TRBV9
size: .
DNA: TGTGCCAGCAGCGTAGTTGGGGGACTAGCGGGAAATGAGCAGTTCTTC
CDR3: CASSVVGGLAGNEQFF

D: .
J: TRBJ2-3
V: TRBV7-3
size: many
DNA: TGTGCCAGCAGCTTAGAACTACCCGGCTCCACAGATACGCAGTATTTT
CDR3: CASSLELPGSTDTQYF

D: .
J: TRBJ2-2
V: TRBV29-1
size: few
DNA: TGCAGCGTGAAAAAGGGAACCACCGGGGAGCTGTTTTTT
CDR3: CSVKKGTTGELFF

D: TRBD1
J: TRBJ1-1
V: TRBV18
size: many
DNA: TGTGCCAGCTCAGCGCGACAGGGCGATGAAGCTTTCTTT
CDR3: CASSARQGDEAFF

D: .
J: TRBJ2-7
V: TRBV5-1
size: .
DNA: TGCGCCAGCAGCTTGGAGGCGGGGTACGAGCAGTACTTC
CDR3: CASSLEAGYEQYF

D: TRBD2
J: TRBJ2-3
V: TRBV28
size: .
DNA: TGTGCCAGCAGTTTAGACCAAGCGGGAGGGCCAACAGATACGCAGTATTTT
CDR3: CASSLDQAGGPTDTQYF

D: TRBD2
J: TRBJ2-1
V: TRBV30
size: many
DNA: TGTGCCTGGAGTGTACTCTACGGGGGGACGCATGAGCAGTTCTTC
CDR3: CAWSVLYGGTHEQFF

D: .
J: TRBJ1-5
V: TRBV28
size: many
DNA: TGTGCCAGCAGTCCGCGGGATTATTATGGCAATCAGCCCCAGCATTTT
CDR3: CASSPRDYYGNQPQHF

D: TRBD1
J: TRBJ1-2
V: TRBV20-1
size: .
DNA: TGCAGTGCCAAACAGGGGGCAGACTATGGCTACACCTTC
CDR3: CSAKQGADYGYTF

D: .
J: TRBJ1-5
V: TRBV27
size: .
DNA: TGTGCCAGCAGCCCAGGGTCTATATTAATTTGGCCCCAGCATTTT
CDR3: CASSPGSILIWPQHF

D: .
J: TRBJ2-1
V: TRBV20-1
size: many
DNA: TGCAGTGCTTCGGACAGACGAATTTACAATGAGCAGTTCTTC
CDR3: CSASDRRIYNEQFF

D: .
J: TRBJ1-6
V: TRBV3-1
size: .
DNA: TGTGCCAGCAGCCAAGACAATGAAAACTCACCCCTCCACTTT
CDR3: CASSQDNENSPLHF

D: TRBD2
J: TRBJ2-4
V: TRBV11-2
size: .
DNA: TGTGCCAGCAGCTTAGAAGGGGCGGGAGTGAACATTCAGTACTTC
CDR3: CASSLEGAGVNIQYF

D: .
J: TRBJ1-1
V: TRBV30
size: many
DNA: TGTGCCTGGAGTCCGAGGAACACTGAAGCTTTCTTT
CDR3: CAWSPRNTEAFF

D: TRBD1
J: TRBJ1-5
V: TRBV7-2
size: many
DNA: TGTGCCAGCAGCTTCCAGGGGACAGGGGGCAATCAGCCCCAGCATTTT
CDR3: CASSFQGTGGNQPQHF

D: TRBD1
J: TRBJ1-1
V: TRBV28
size: many
DNA: TGTGCCGCCGGGACAGGAGGCACTGAAGCTTTCTTT
CDR3: CAAGTGGTEAFF

D: .
J: TRBJ1-1
V: TRBV28
size: many
DNA: TGTGCCAGCAGTTTAGAGGCGGGACTGACGAACACTGAAGCTTTCTTT
CDR3: CASSLEAGLTNTEAFF

D: TRBD2
J: TRBJ2-1
V: TRBV6-5
size: .
DNA: TGTGCCAGCTCCTCGGTAGCGGGAGTCCACAATGAGCAGTTCTTC
CDR3: CASSSVAGVHNEQFF

D: TRBD2
J: TRBJ2-3
V: TRBV5-1
size: many
DNA: TGCGCCAGCAGCATCCTACAGACTAGCGGTACCACAGATACGCAGTATTTT
CDR3: CASSILQTSGTTDTQYF

D: .
J: TRBJ1-1
V: TRBV12-3/TRBV12-4
size: few
DNA: TGTGCCAGCAGGGATTACTTAGGAGGTTACACTGAAGCTTTCTTT
CDR3: CASRDYLGGYTEAFF

D: .
J: TRBJ1-1
V: TRBV28
size: .
DNA: TGTGCCAGCAGTTTGTCGGGTGTGGTGAACACTGAAGCTTTCTTT
CDR3: CASSLSGVVNTEAFF

D: TRBD2
J: TRBJ2-5
V: TRBV7-3
size: few
DNA: TGTGCCAGCAGCCAAACTCCGGGACTAGCAACGTTCATAATCAGTGGTCAGGAGACCCAGTACTTC
CDR3: CASSQTPGLATFIISGQETQYF

D: TRBD2
J: TRBJ2-4
V: TRBV6-2/TRBV6-3
size: .
DNA: TGTGCCAGCAGTACTAGCGGGCTGTTCGGAGGAGCCAAAAACATTCAGTACTTC
CDR3: CASSTSGLFGGAKNIQYF

D: TRBD2
J: TRBJ2-3
V: TRBV20-1
size: many
DNA: TGCAGTGCTAGCCCTGCCACTAGCGGGAGGACAGATACGCAGTATTTT
CDR3: CSASPATSGRTDTQYF

D: .
J: TRBJ2-6
V: TRBV5-4
size: .
DNA: TGTGCCAGCAGCCCTGCTGCTTCTGGGGCCAACGTCCTGACTTTC
CDR3: CASSPAASGANVLTF

D: TRBD1
J: TRBJ1-1
V: TRBV12-3/TRBV12-4
size: .
DNA: TGTGCCAGCAAGTTGGGACAGGGAGCTTTCTTT
CDR3: CASKLGQGAFF

D: .
J: TRBJ1-2
V: TRBV20-1
size: few
DNA: TGCAGTGCTGGTTCCCCCGACAGCCCCTATGGCTACACCTTC
CDR3: CSAGSPDSPYGYTF

D: TRBD2
J: TRBJ2-7
V: TRBV27
size: .
DNA: TGTGCCAGCAGTCGGACGGGACTAGCGACGAGGGAGCAGTACTTC
CDR3: CASSRTGLATREQYF

D: TRBD2
J: TRBJ2-1
V: TRBV12-3/TRBV12-4
size: many
DNA: TGTGCCAGCAGATTACTAGCGGGAGCAAGTAATGAGCAGTTCTTC
CDR3: CASRLLAGASNEQFF

D: TRBD1
J: TRBJ1-1
V: TRBV5-1
size: many
DNA: TGCGCCAGCAGCTCCGTCCCGGGACAGGGGGCAGGCACTGAAGCTTTCTTT
CDR3: CASSSVPGQGAGTEAFF

D: .
J: TRBJ1-5
V: TRBV20-1
size: many
DNA: TGCAGTGCTAACCCGATTCCAGGTGATCAGCCCCAGCATTTT
CDR3: CSANPIPGDQPQHF

D: .
J: TRBJ2-2
V: TRBV28
size: many
DNA: TGTGCCAGCAGTGGGCCACCCACCGGGGAGCTGTTTTTT
CDR3: CASSGPPTGELFF

D: .
J: TRBJ1-5
V: TRBV20-1
size: few
DNA: TGCAGTGCCCCCCCCGGGCCCCCTTCCGGTCAGCCCCAGCATTTT
CDR3: CSAPPGPPSGQPQHF

D: TRBD1
J: TRBJ2-1
V: TRBV20-1
size: many
DNA: TGCAGTGCTAGACAGGGGGCTAGGGGTAGCTCCTACAATGAGCAGTTCTTC
CDR3: CSARQGARGSSYNEQFF

D: .
J: TRBJ2-7
V: TRBV20-1
size: .
DNA: TGCAGTGCTAGAGATACCCCCTTGGGGGCGGGGAATTACGAGCAGTACTTC
CDR3: CSARDTPLGAGNYEQYF

D: .
J: TRBJ2-7
V: TRBV4-2
size: many
DNA: TGTGCCAGCAGCCCGGACCCTGACAGGTCCATCTACGAGCAGTACTTC
CDR3: CASSPDPDRSIYEQYF

D: .
J: TRBJ1-3
V: TRBV9
size: .
DNA: TGTGCCAGCAGCGTAGGAATCGGCCTCCCGAACACCATATATTTT
CDR3: CASSVGIGLPNTIYF

D: TRBD2
J: TRBJ2-1
V: TRBV5-1
size: .
DNA: TGCGCCAGCAGCCCCATGACTAGCGGGCTCCTCAATGAGCAGTTCTTC
CDR3: CASSPMTSGLLNEQFF

D: .
J: TRBJ2-1
V: TRBV24-1
size: .
DNA: TGTGCCACACGTGATGTGAAAAGCTCCTACAATGAGCAGTTCTTC
CDR3: CATRDVKSSYNEQFF

D: TRBD2
J: TRBJ2-1
V: TRBV27
size: .
DNA: TGTGTCCGCCGGGAGGGCCGTGACTATGAGCAGTTCTTC
CDR3: CVRREGRDYEQFF

D: .
J: TRBJ2-5
V: TRBV6-1
size: .
DNA: TGTGCCAGCAGTTTGGGTCCTTCTCAAGAGACCCAGTACTTC
CDR3: CASSLGPSQETQYF